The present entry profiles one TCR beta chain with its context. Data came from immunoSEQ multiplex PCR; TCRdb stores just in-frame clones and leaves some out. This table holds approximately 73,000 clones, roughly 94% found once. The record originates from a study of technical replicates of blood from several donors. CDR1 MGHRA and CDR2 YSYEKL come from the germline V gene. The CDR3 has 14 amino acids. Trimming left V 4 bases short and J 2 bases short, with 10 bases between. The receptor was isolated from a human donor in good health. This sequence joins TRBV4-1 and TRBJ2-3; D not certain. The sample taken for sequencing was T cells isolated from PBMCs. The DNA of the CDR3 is TGCGCCAGCAGCCGAAGCCCTTTCACAGATACGCAGTATTTT. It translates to CASSRSPFTDTQYF.